The clone carrying this T cell receptor (beta chain) was seen at least ten times. Its antigen is unknown. The CDR3 length is 16 residues. Germline lookup yields CDR1 SGHRS and CDR2 YFSETQ. V lost 0 bases to trimming and J lost 2 bases, with 15 bases between them. These data are taken from a study of T-cell reconstitution after alpha-beta-depleted transplantation in children. Study-wide points: Certain patients had high TCRbeta diversity at day 60, and it came from recipient T cells and thymic progenitors that survived. Counts and diversity of T cells one year after transplant came mostly from newly produced T cells. Expanded clones from the graft, numbering several hundred, reportedly supplied alpha-beta T cells about two months after transplant.

The authors prepared the TCRbeta library with unique molecular identifiers. One entry per CDR3 protein, called by TCRdb with MiXCR from the PCR reads. The sample yields approximately 31,000 distinct CDR3 sequences, about 6% seen once. The TCR originated in a child younger than two who had a stem cell transplant for acute myeloid leukemia, so the T cells may come from the graft donor. V usage is TRBV5-1 and J usage is TRBJ2-7; D might be TRBD2 (6 bases). Here the sequenced sample was peripheral blood, taken 60 days after TCRalphabeta/CD19-depleted stem cell transplant. The CDR3 sequence: CASSLVRAGGTYEQYF. The DNA for the CDR3 is TGCGCCAGCAGCTTGGTACGAGCGGGCGGAACCTACGAGCAGTACTTC. Variable domain in full (rest from reference TRBV5-1 and TRBJ2-7): KAGVTQTPRYLIKTRGQQVTLSCSPISGHRSVSWYQQTPGQGLQFLFEYFSETQRNKGNFPGRFSGRQFSNSRSEMNVSTLELGDSALYLCASSLVRAGGTYEQYFGPGTRLTVT.